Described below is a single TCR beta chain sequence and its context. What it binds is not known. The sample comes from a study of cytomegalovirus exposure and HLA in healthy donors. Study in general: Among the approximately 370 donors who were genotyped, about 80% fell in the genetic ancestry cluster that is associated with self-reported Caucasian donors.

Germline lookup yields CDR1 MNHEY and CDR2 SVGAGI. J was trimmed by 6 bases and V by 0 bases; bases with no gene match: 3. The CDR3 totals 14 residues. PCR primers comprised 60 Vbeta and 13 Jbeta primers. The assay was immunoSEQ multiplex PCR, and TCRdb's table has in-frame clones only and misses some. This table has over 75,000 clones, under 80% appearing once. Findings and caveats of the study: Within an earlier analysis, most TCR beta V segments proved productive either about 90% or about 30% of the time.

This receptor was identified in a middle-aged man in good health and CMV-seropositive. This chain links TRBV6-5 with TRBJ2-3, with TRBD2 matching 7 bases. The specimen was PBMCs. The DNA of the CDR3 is TGTGCCAGCAGTTACTCGAGGCGGGGGGATACGCAGTATTTT. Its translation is CASSYSRRGDTQYF.